A single sample gave rise to the 29 T cell receptor beta chains below, sequenced in a study of CD8+ T cells in alopecia areata. In each case, RNA was isolated and then reverse transcribed into cDNA as the sequencing template. Clones were read by immunoSEQ multiplex PCR, and TCRdb kept only the in-frame ones, dropping some. Of over 150,000 clones in the sample, approximately 56% were seen once. Indicated treatment: oral pan-JAK inhibitor, 5-10 mg twice daily. The specimen comprised CD4+ T cells sorted from blood, sampled at week 4, from a patient treated with tofacitinib. These receptors all stem from a human donor with alopecia areata.

This CDR3 is CASSVIAGGSTDTQYF. CDR3 coding DNA: TGTGCCAGCAGCGTTATAGCGGGGGGAAGCACAGATACGCAGTATTTT. The V call is TRBV9, the J call TRBJ2-3, with TRBD2 matching over 10 bases. The V gene end was trimmed by 2 bases and the J gene end by 0 bases; junction bases not matched to a gene: 3. This CDR3 spans 16 amino acids. Germline lookup yields CDR1 SGDLS and CDR2 YYNGEE.

This sequence joins TRBV13 and TRBJ2-4, with 10 nucleotides matching TRBD2. The CDR3 contains 15 residues. Germline CDR1 PRHDT, CDR2 FYEKMQ (reference sequence). V lost 4 bases and J lost 7; bases outside the gene matches: 7. CDR3 sequence reads: CASSSIAGGANIQYF. CDR3 DNA sequence: TGTGCCAGCAGCTCTATAGCGGGGGGAGCGAACATTCAGTACTTC. Based on the CDR3 plus reference TRBV13 and TRBJ2-4, the full variable domain is AAGVIQSPRHLIKEKRETATLKCYPIPRHDTVYWYQQGPGQDPQFLISFYEKMQSDKGSIPDRFSAQQFSDYHSELNMSSLELGDSALYFCASSSIAGGANIQYFGAGTRLSVL.

The chain has TRBV30 and TRBJ2-2; D not certain. Germline values: CDR1 GTSNPN, CDR2 SVGIG (reference sequence). V lost 3 bases to trimming and J lost 5 bases, with 7 bases between them. The CDR3 has 12 amino acids. This CDR3 reads CAWRIVTGELFF. CDR3 DNA: TGTGCCTGGAGGATTGTAACCGGGGAGCTGTTTTTT.

This clone has more than one count but fewer than ten. The chain recombines TRBV5-1 with TRBJ2-3; 12 bases agree with TRBD2. The germline V gene has CDR1 SGHRS and CDR2 YFSETQ. V gave up 3 bases and J gave up 1 base; unmatched junction bases: 0. This CDR3 region has 15 residues. CDR3 sequence reads: CASSWTSGGTDTQYF. CDR3 nucleotide sequence: TGCGCCAGCAGCTGGACTAGCGGGGGCACAGATACGCAGTATTTT.

This chain joins TRBV7-2 and TRBJ2-7, with TRBD2 matching over 11 bases. The CDR3 is 14 amino acids. Germline-derived CDR1 and CDR2 are SGHTA and FQGNSA. The V gene end was trimmed by 2 bases and the J gene end by 4 bases; junction bases not matched to a gene: 1. The CDR3 region is CASSLTSGGYEQYF. The DNA for the CDR3 is TGTGCCAGCAGCTTAACTAGCGGGGGATACGAGCAGTACTTC.

This clone has more than one count but fewer than ten. This sequence joins TRBV27 and TRBJ1-1; the match to TRBD1 covers 8 bases. CDR3 length: 17 amino acids. The V gene end was trimmed by 0 bases and the J gene end by 1 base; junction bases not matched to a gene: 7. Looked up from germline, CDR1 is MNHEY and CDR2 is SMNVEV (reference sequence). In DNA, the CDR3 is TGTGCCAGCAGTTTATCCGCCAGGGGGCATGGGAACACTGAAGCTTTCTTT. Amino acid sequence: CASSLSARGHGNTEAFF.

This chain connects TRBV10-3 to TRBJ2-7; D is uncertain. The CDR3 extends over 12 amino acids. Looked up from germline, CDR1 is ENHRY and CDR2 is SYGVKD. Between the trimmed V and J ends, which lost 2 bases and 0 bases, there was a span of 2 bases. CDR3 DNA sequence: TGTGCCATCAGTGAGGTCTCCTACGAGCAGTACTTC. It yields the protein CAISEVSYEQYF.

This chain connects TRBV30 to TRBJ2-6; D is perhaps TRBD1 or TRBD2 (5 bases each). V dropped 3 bases and J dropped 2 bases, with 11 bases sitting between them. This CDR3 region has 15 residues. Germline lookup yields CDR1 GTSNPN and CDR2 SVGIG (reference sequence). CDR3 residues: CAWRARGAGANVLTF. The CDR3 DNA reads TGTGCCTGGAGGGCAAGGGGAGCTGGGGCCAACGTCCTGACTTTC.

This clone was detected a few times. The rearrangement joins TRBV7-9 to TRBJ1-2, with a possible D match to TRBD1 (5 bases). This CDR3 region has 14 residues. V lost 4 bases, J lost 6 bases, and 15 bases lay in between. The germline CDR1 and CDR2 sequences are SEHNR and FQNEAQ (reference sequence). The CDR3 sequence: CASSWGGYSDGYTF. The CDR3 region has the DNA TGTGCCAGCAGCTGGGGCGGGTACTCGGATGGCTACACCTTC.

The chain recombines TRBV7-2 with TRBJ2-5; D might be TRBD2 (6 bases). V was pared by 5 bases and J by 1 base, with 8 bases between. The V gene's germline CDR1 is SGHTA and CDR2 FQGNSA. There are 13 residues in the CDR3. The CDR3: CASSRGLQETQYF. CDR3 bases: TGTGCCAGCAGCCGGGGACTCCAAGAGACCCAGTACTTC.

The V gene is TRBV2, the J gene TRBJ1-2, with a weak D call TRBD1 (5 bases). This CDR3 region has 13 residues. V gave up 2 bases and J gave up 9 bases, with 13 bases separating them. CDR1 SNHLY and CDR2 FYNNEI come from the germline V gene. The CDR3 DNA follows: TGTGCCAGCAGTGAATTGGTCGGGGCGAGCTACACCTTC. Its translation is CASSELVGASYTF. Looking up the rest from reference TRBV2 and TRBJ1-2 gives the full variable domain: EPEVTQTPSHQVTQMGQEVILRCVPISNHLYFYWYRQILGQKVEFLVSFYNNEISEKSEIFDDQFSVERPDGSNFTLKIRSTKLEDSAMYFCASSELVGASYTFGSGTRLTVV.

The table lists this clone with a few counts. The genes are TRBV6-5 and TRBJ2-1; D gene unclear. This CDR3 has 11 residues. Trimming cost V 8 bases and J 5 bases, with 7 bases left between them. Germline V gives CDR1 MNHEY, CDR2 SVGAGI. The CDR3 DNA sequence: TGTGCCAGCTCACATAACAATGAGCAGTTCTTC. As protein: CASSHNNEQFF.

The table lists this clone with a count of one. V usage is TRBV4-1 and J usage is TRBJ2-5; D uncertain. With 1 base removed from V and 2 bases from J, the gap between germline ends came to 8 bases. The germline V gene encodes CDR1 MGHRA and CDR2 YSYEKL. The length of the CDR3 is 14 residues. This CDR3 reads CASSQGTDQETQYF. The CDR3 nucleotides are TGCGCCAGCAGCCAAGGGACGGATCAAGAGACCCAGTACTTC.

The chain couples TRBV19 to TRBJ2-4; 9 bases are shared with TRBD1. The J segment lost 1 base and the V segment lost 5 bases, leaving 3 bases of the junction unmatched. Germline CDR1 LNHDA, CDR2 SQIVND (reference sequence). The CDR3 is made up of 15 amino acids. The CDR3 region is CASSYGQGAKNIQYF. The CDR3 DNA reads TGTGCCAGTAGTTATGGACAGGGGGCCAAAAACATTCAGTACTTC.

The chain carries TRBV29-1 and TRBJ1-2; 8 bases match TRBD1. The length of the CDR3 is 15 residues. V lost 1 base to trimming and J lost 4 bases; unmatched junction nucleotides: 8. The V gene's germline CDR1 is SQVTM and CDR2 ANQGSEA. CDR3 coding DNA: TGCAGCGTTGAAGGGACCCGAGGGACAGGCTATGGCTACACCTTC. Its protein product is CSVEGTRGTGYGYTF.

In its sample, this clone was seen once. V gene TRBV29-1 combines with J gene TRBJ1-2; D is unclear. V was shortened by 0 bases and J by 2 bases, with 13 bases between the two germline ends. Germline V gives CDR1 SQVTM, CDR2 ANQGSEA. This CDR3 region has 15 residues. The CDR3 protein is CSVEDLGSLNYGYTF. DNA for the CDR3: TGCAGCGTTGAAGATCTGGGGAGCTTGAACTATGGCTACACCTTC.

This clone was observed once. The chain links TRBV10-3 to TRBJ2-5; D ambiguous. The germline V gene has CDR1 ENHRY and CDR2 SYGVKD. Between the trimmed V and J ends, which lost 0 bases and 4 bases, there was a span of 9 bases. This CDR3 region has 14 residues. CDR3: CAISESGGGETQYF. CDR3 DNA: TGTGCCATCAGTGAGTCTGGCGGCGGAGAGACCCAGTACTTC.

Concerning this clone: One end of the junction does not line up with germline, which may come from a read error. The rearrangement joins TRBV13 to TRBJ2-5; D uncertain. Germline loops: CDR1 PRHDT, CDR2 FYEKMQ (reference sequence). The CDR3 is 13 residues long. The CDR3 nucleotides read TGTGCCAGCAGCCTAGGCGAGGAAGAGACCCAGTACTTC. Its protein product is CASSLGEEETQYF. Drawing the rest from reference TRBV13 and TRBJ2-5, the complete variable domain is AAGVIQSPRHLIKEKRETATLKCYPIPRHDTVYWYQQGPGQDPQFLISFYEKMQSDKGSIPDRFSAQQFSDYHSELNMSSLELGDSALYFCASSLGEEETQYFGPGTRLLVL.

The chain joins TRBV29-1 to TRBJ2-5; D may be TRBD1 (5 bases). V was shortened by 4 bases and J by 4 bases, with 10 bases between the two germline ends. The CDR3 is 12 residues long. Germline lookup yields CDR1 SQVTM and CDR2 ANQGSEA. CDR3 bases: TGCAGCGTTGCCCACAGGATAGAGACCCAGTACTTC. Residues: CSVAHRIETQYF. Filled out from reference TRBV29-1 and TRBJ2-5, the complete variable domain reads SAVISQKPSRDICQRGTSLTIQCQVDSQVTMMFWYRQQPGQSLTLIATANQGSEATYESGFVIDKFPISRPNLTFSTLTVSNMSPEDSSIYLCSVAHRIETQYFGPGTRLLVL.

The CDR3 coding sequence is TGTGCCTGGAGTCGGTTCTACGAGCAGTACTTC. Protein sequence: CAWSRFYEQYF. This rearrangement joins TRBV30 to TRBJ2-7; the D is unclear. The CDR3 is 11 residues long. Germline CDR1 and CDR2: GTSNPN and SVGIG (reference sequence). V shed 2 bases and J shed 3 bases, with 5 bases lying between them.

The chain joins TRBV6-5 to TRBJ1-6; possible D gene TRBD1, 6 bases. Between the trimmed V and J ends, which lost 6 bases and 9 bases, there was a span of 18 bases. Germline V gene sequence: CDR1 MNHEY, CDR2 SVGAGI. The CDR3 runs to 15 residues. The CDR3 region is CASRSDSPSSSPLHF. As DNA, the CDR3 is TGTGCCAGCAGGTCGGACAGTCCATCTTCTTCACCCCTCCACTTT.

The chain couples TRBV30 to TRBJ2-1; D is undetermined. Germline CDR1 GTSNPN, CDR2 SVGIG (reference sequence). V was pared by 3 bases and J by 7 bases, with 7 bases between. The CDR3 extends over 11 amino acids. The CDR3 sequence: CAWSRRNEQFF. CDR3 sequence (DNA): TGTGCCTGGAGCCGTAGGAATGAGCAGTTCTTC.

This clone was seen a handful of times. This CDR3 reads CASSHNRQGAGGGYTF. DNA for the CDR3: TGTGCCAGCAGCCACAACCGACAGGGGGCGGGAGGTGGCTACACCTTC. The chain joins TRBV7-2 to TRBJ1-2; 10 bases fit TRBD1. Germline V gives CDR1 SGHTA, CDR2 FQGNSA. The CDR3 length is 16 residues. V lost 5 bases and J lost 7; bases outside the gene matches: 13.

The V and J genes are TRBV20-1 and TRBJ2-2; D unresolved. Trimming left V 3 bases short and J 7 bases short, with 6 bases between. CDR3 length: 11 residues. Germline V gene lookup returns CDR1 DFQATT and CDR2 SNEGSKA (reference sequence). CDR3 sequence reads: CSASRDGELFF. CDR3 DNA: TGCAGTGCTAGTAGGGACGGGGAGCTGTTTTTT.

The sample holds a few counts of this clone. The chain links TRBV28 to TRBJ2-2; either TRBD1 or TRBD2 may supply D (5 bases each). V was clipped by 5 bases and J by 7 bases, with 20 bases between them. Germline loops: CDR1 MDHEN, CDR2 SYDVKM. The CDR3 runs to 16 residues. The CDR3 loop is CASSLLWGDSGGELFF. The CDR3 bases are TGTGCCAGCAGTCTGCTCTGGGGAGACAGCGGCGGGGAGCTGTTTTTT.

This chain connects TRBV6-5 to TRBJ2-7, with D perhaps given as TRBD1 or TRBD2 (5 bases each). From germline, CDR1 is MNHEY and CDR2 SVGAGI. V shed 2 bases and J shed 7 bases, with 9 bases lying between them. The CDR3 runs 12 residues. CDR3 DNA sequence: TGTGCCAGCAGTTACCTCGAGGGGGAGCAGTACTTC. Encoded protein: CASSYLEGEQYF.

V and J are TRBV30 and TRBJ1-5; a possible D gene is TRBD1 (6 bases). The germline V gene encodes CDR1 GTSNPN and CDR2 SVGIG (reference sequence). This CDR3 spans 15 amino acids. With 1 base removed from V and 1 base from J, the gap between germline ends came to 11 bases. The CDR3, as DNA: TGTGCCTGGAGTGCAGGGGCTGAAAGCAATCAGCCCCAGCATTTT. Its translation is CAWSAGAESNQPQHF.

The chain employs TRBV6-5 and TRBJ2-7; 11 bases fit TRBD1. The CDR3 is 15 amino acids. The J segment lost 7 bases and the V segment lost 6 bases, leaving 11 bases of the junction unmatched. Germline-derived CDR1 and CDR2 are MNHEY and SVGAGI. CDR3 protein: CASSNQAGTGGEQYF. In DNA, the CDR3 is TGTGCCAGCAGCAACCAGGCCGGGACAGGGGGAGAGCAGTACTTC.

The J gene is TRBJ2-2, the V gene TRBV30, with 11 bases aligning to TRBD1. Germline-derived CDR1 and CDR2 are GTSNPN and SVGIG (reference sequence). There are 17 residues in the CDR3. V trimming: 2 bases; J trimming: 6 bases; junction bases outside the gene matches: 11. CDR3 loop: CAWSYRPWTGGSGELFF. The CDR3 DNA reads TGTGCCTGGAGTTACCGCCCGTGGACAGGGGGCTCCGGGGAGCTGTTTTTT.